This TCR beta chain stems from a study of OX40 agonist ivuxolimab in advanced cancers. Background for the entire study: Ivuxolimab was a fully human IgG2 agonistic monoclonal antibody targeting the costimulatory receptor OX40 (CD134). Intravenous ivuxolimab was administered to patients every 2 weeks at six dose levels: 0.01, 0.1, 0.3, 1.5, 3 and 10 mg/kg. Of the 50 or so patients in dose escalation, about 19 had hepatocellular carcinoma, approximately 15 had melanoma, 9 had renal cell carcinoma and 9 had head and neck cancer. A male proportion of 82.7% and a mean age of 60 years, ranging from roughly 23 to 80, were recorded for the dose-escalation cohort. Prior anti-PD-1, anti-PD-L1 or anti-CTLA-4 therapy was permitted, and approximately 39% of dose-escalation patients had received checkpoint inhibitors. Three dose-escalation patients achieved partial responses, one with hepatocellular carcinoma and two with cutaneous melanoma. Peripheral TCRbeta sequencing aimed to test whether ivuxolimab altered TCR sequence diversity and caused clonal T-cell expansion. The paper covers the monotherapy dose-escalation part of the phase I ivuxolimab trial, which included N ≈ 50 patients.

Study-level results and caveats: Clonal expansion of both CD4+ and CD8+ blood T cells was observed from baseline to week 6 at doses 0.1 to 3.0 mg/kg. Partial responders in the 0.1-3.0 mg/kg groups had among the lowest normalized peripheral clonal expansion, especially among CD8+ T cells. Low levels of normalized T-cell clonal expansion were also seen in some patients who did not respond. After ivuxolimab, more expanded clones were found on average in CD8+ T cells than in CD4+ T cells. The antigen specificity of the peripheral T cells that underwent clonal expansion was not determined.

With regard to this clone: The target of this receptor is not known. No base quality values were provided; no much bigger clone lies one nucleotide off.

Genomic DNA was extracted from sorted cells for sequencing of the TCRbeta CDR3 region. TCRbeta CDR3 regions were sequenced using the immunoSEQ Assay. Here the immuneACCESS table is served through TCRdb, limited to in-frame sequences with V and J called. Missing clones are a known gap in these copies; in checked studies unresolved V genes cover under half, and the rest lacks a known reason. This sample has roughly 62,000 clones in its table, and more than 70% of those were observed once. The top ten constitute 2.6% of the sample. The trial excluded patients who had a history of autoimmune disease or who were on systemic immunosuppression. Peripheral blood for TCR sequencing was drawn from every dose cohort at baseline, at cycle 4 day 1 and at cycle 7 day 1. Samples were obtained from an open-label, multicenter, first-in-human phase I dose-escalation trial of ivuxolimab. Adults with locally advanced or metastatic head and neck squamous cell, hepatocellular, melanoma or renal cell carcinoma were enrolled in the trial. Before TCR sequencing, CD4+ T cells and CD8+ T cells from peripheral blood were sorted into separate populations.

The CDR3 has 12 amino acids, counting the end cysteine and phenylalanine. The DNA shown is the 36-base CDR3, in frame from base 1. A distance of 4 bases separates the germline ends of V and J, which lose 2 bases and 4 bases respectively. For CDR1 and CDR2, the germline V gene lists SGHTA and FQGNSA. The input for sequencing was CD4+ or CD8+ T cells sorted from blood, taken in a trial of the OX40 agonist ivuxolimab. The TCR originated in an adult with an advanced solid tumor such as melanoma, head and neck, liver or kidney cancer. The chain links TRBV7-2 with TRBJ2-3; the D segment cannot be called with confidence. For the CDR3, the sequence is CASSLQSDTQYF. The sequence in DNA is TGTGCCAGCAGCTTACAGTCAGATACGCAGTATTTT.